Presented here are 11 T cell receptor beta chains from one specimen sequenced in a study of human T cells and chemical hapten exposure. TCRdb fed the 5' RACE reads into MiXCR, producing one record per CDR3 protein. The table has 130,000 or so distinct CDR3 sequences, 4.1% seen once. It was from unfractionated whole blood that total RNA was extracted. These receptors originate from a female donor in good health.

The sample holds many counts of this clonotype. This sequence joins TRBV24-1 and TRBJ2-1, with TRBD2 identical over 8 bases. In germline, CDR1 is KGHDR, CDR2 SFDVKD. This CDR3 has 15 amino acids. The J segment lost 0 bases and the V segment lost 7 bases, leaving 4 bases of the junction unmatched. The CDR3 reads CATRHGGASYNEQFF. CDR3 DNA sequence: TGTGCCACCAGACACGGGGGGGCCTCCTACAATGAGCAGTTCTTC.

The chain links TRBV7-3 to TRBJ1-6, with D unclear. The CDR3 contains 15 residues. Per germline, CDR1 SGHTA and CDR2 FQGTGA. With 5 bases removed from V and 6 bases from J, the gap between germline ends came to 14 bases. CDR3 DNA sequence: TGTGCCAGCAGCCCTGGCGGGGAGCTTAATTCACCCCTCCACTTT. As protein: CASSPGGELNSPLHF.

Only a few counts were recorded for this clonotype. Since a much larger clone is just one base distant, this may be a read error. The chain has TRBV5-1 and TRBJ2-5, with D possibly being TRBD1 (5 bases). The ends were cut back, 0 bases at V and 2 bases at J, with 11 bases in the middle. Germline V gene sequence: CDR1 SGHRS, CDR2 YFSETQ. This CDR3 has 15 residues. The chain's CDR3 is CASSLAGRAQETQYF. In nucleotides, the CDR3 is TGCGCCAGCAGCTTGGCAGGGCGAGCTCAAGAGACCCAGTACTTC.

This clonotype was detected many times. The junction departs from germline at one end; a sequencing error may be responsible. V gene TRBV7-2 combines with J gene TRBJ2-5; D tentatively reads TRBD1 or TRBD2 (5 bases each). Per the germline V gene, CDR1 is SGHTA and CDR2 is FQGNSA. This CDR3 is built from 12 residues. CDR3 residues: CASSLEPGTANF. The CDR3 DNA is TGTGCCAGCAGCTTAGAGCCCGGGACGGCAAACTTC.

Of note for this clonotype: A much larger clone differs from this one at a single base, so this may be a read error. The rearrangement joins TRBV5-6 to TRBJ1-3, with D possibly matching TRBD1 (6 bases). The CDR3 is made up of 16 amino acids. Germline V gives CDR1 SGHDT, CDR2 YYEEEE. The CDR3 loop is CASSPTGSLLGNTRYF. The CDR3 nucleotides are TGTGCCAGCAGCCCGACAGGATCCCTCTTGGGAAACACCAGATATTTT.

This clonotype was counted at least ten times. The chain employs TRBV9 and TRBJ1-5; D call uncertain. The CDR3 runs 15 residues. The germline V and J ends were trimmed by 0 bases and 5 bases, with 12 bases remaining between them. Germline V CDR1 and CDR2: SGDLS, YYNGEE. The CDR3 region has the DNA TGTGCCAGCAGCGTAGGGGGTCAGGTCGATCAGCCCCAGCATTTT. Residues: CASSVGGQVDQPQHF.

This clonotype was observed at least ten times. The V gene is TRBV7-9, the J gene TRBJ1-5; no clear D gene. This CDR3 is built from 15 residues. Trimming shortened V by 8 bases and J by 5 bases, and 19 bases separated the two germline ends. CDR1 is SEHNR, CDR2 FQNEAQ, per germline (reference sequence). CDR3 sequence (DNA): TGTGCCAGCCTCGACACCGGAATGTCCCATCAGCCCCAGCATTTT. Translating gives CASLDTGMSHQPQHF. The variable domain in full, with the rest retrieved from reference TRBV7-9 and TRBJ1-5, is DTGVSQNPRHKITKRGQNVTFRCDPISEHNRLYWYRQTLGQGPEFLTYFQNEAQLEKSRLLSDRFSAERPKGSFSTLEIQRTEQGDSAMYLCASLDTGMSHQPQHFGDGTRLSIL.

This clonotype was seen many times. The chain employs TRBV6-5 and TRBJ2-5; the D is unclear. This CDR3 spans 13 amino acids. The germline V gene has CDR1 MNHEY and CDR2 SVGAGI. V was cut by 3 bases and J by 1 base, with 6 bases left in between. CDR3 sequence reads: CASSYRIQETQYF. Here the CDR3 DNA reads TGTGCCAGCAGTTATCGCATCCAAGAGACCCAGTACTTC.

This clonotype was observed at least ten times. The chain recombines TRBV7-9 with TRBJ2-3, with D possibly TRBD2 on 7 matching bases. Germline CDR1 reads SEHNR; CDR2 reads FQNEAQ (reference sequence). CDR3 length: 15 amino acids. Trimming pared 3 bases from V and 1 base from J, leaving 11 bases between. The CDR3 coding sequence is TGTGCCAGCAGCTTGGGGGGGCCGGGCACAGATACGCAGTATTTT. Residues: CASSLGGPGTDTQYF.

This chain links TRBV10-3 with TRBJ2-3, with 10 bases that match TRBD2. Losses at the gene ends were 0 bases for V and 4 bases for J; bases not matched to a gene: 4. Per the germline V gene, CDR1 is ENHRY and CDR2 is SYGVKD. The CDR3 is 16 amino acids. The CDR3 DNA reads TGTGCCATCAGTGAGTCACTAGCGGGGTTAGCAGATACGCAGTATTTT. Translating it yields CAISESLAGLADTQYF.

This clonotype was recorded at least ten times. The rearrangement links TRBV3-2 to TRBJ2-3. TRBV3-2 is labeled a pseudogene. The CDR3 runs to 14 residues. DNA for the CDR3: TGTGCCAGCAGCCAAGATTCGGGCACAGATACGCAGTATTTT. It translates to CASSQDSGTDTQYF.